This T cell receptor beta chain appears in the sequencing data of a study of blood T cell repertoires in COVID-19. Study-wide context: Whether acute or convalescent, the COVID-19 samples came from the United States, Italy and Spain.

Germline V gene sequence: CDR1 MGHDK, CDR2 SYGVNS. The CDR3 runs to 15 residues. V lost 0 bases and J 5 bases, leaving 10 bases between the germline ends. Repertoires were generated with immunoSEQ multiplex PCR, while TCRdb's copy carries only in-frame clones and drops some. The sample consists of 200,000 to 250,000 clones, roughly 85% of them appearing once. V is TRBV25-1 and J is TRBJ1-4; TRBD1 might be the D (6 bases). The receptor was isolated from a woman aged 45-59 years who had been exposed to COVID-19. Sequencing used PBMCs or T cells enriched from blood (not recorded which). CDR3 coding DNA: TGTGCCAGCAGTGAATATCGGCAGGGGAATGAAAAACTGTTTTTT. Encoded protein: CASSEYRQGNEKLFF.